The sequence of this T cell receptor beta chain was determined in a study of blood T cells in healthy people across ages. V dropped 5 bases and J dropped 2 bases, with 11 bases sitting between them. This CDR3 has 14 amino acids. Germline V gene lookup returns CDR1 SGHRS and CDR2 YFSETQ. Primers used in a second PCR of roughly 7 to 12 cycles were a sample-barcoded 5' primer and a J-beta primer mix. Each CDR3 protein is one row after TCRdb ran MiXCR on the 5' RACE reads. The sample contains 750,000 to 950,000 distinct CDR3 sequences, about 53% of which appear only once. The TCR sequence derives from a man older than 75 in good health. This chain links TRBV5-1 with TRBJ2-1, with D possibly called TRBD1 or TRBD2 (5 bases each). The sample comprised blood. In nucleotides, the CDR3 is TGCGCCAGCAGTAGGGACCTTACCTACAATGAGCAGTTCTTC. Protein product: CASSRDLTYNEQFF.